What follows are 11 T cell receptor beta chains derived from one specimen sequenced in a study of T-cell reconstitution after alpha-beta-depleted transplantation in children. TCRbeta library preparation incorporated unique molecular identifiers. TCRdb used MiXCR to reprocess the PCR reads, holding one entry per CDR3 protein. The sample lists some 500,000 distinct CDR3 sequences; roughly 18% were seen once. Material: PBMCs from the stem cell graft donor, obtained from the stem cell graft. The source is a human donor who donated a stem cell graft to a child with acute lymphoblastic leukemia.

The rearrangement links TRBV6-5 to TRBJ2-7, with 10 bases fitting TRBD2. The CDR3 has 15 amino acids. The junction had 4 bases not matched to a gene; V was cut back by 0 bases and J by 5 bases. Germline CDR1 MNHEY, CDR2 SVGAGI. CDR3 nucleotides: TGTGCCAGCAGTTACTCGGCTAGCGGGAGTAACGAGCAGTACTTC. This encodes CASSYSASGSNEQYF.

The table lists this clonotype with many counts. V and J are TRBV29-1 and TRBJ2-7, with 7 positions matching TRBD2. The CDR3 is 12 amino acids. Germline loops: CDR1 SQVTM, CDR2 ANQGSEA. V dropped 6 bases and J dropped 2; count of bases not matched to a gene: 4. This chain's CDR3 is CSVVAGPYEQYF. The CDR3 DNA sequence: TGCAGCGTAGTAGCGGGCCCCTACGAGCAGTACTTC.

This clonotype was observed a few times. The J gene is TRBJ2-1, the V gene TRBV7-9; tentatively, D is TRBD1 (5 bases). The CDR3 is 15 amino acids. The germline V and J ends were trimmed by 6 bases and 3 bases, with 15 bases remaining between them. Germline CDR1 is SEHNR and CDR2 is FQNEAQ (reference sequence). The CDR3 loop reads CASRGIRGGYNEQFF. The CDR3, as DNA: TGTGCCAGCAGGGGAATTAGGGGTGGCTACAATGAGCAGTTCTTC.

This chain links TRBV29-1 with TRBJ2-2; TRBD2 is a possible D gene (6 bases). The CDR3 has 13 amino acids. Trimming cost V 4 bases and J 3 bases, with 9 bases left between them. Germline V gene sequence: CDR1 SQVTM, CDR2 ANQGSEA. The CDR3 sequence is CSVVGGYTGELFF. The CDR3 nucleotides read TGCAGCGTTGTGGGGGGATACACCGGGGAGCTGTTTTTT.

This clonotype was counted ten times or more. The gene calls are TRBV2 and TRBJ2-6; TRBD2 is a possible D gene (5 bases). The V end lost 7 bases, the J end lost 0 bases, and 16 bases lay between the germline ends. CDR1 is SNHLY, CDR2 FYNNEI, per germline. The CDR3 runs 17 residues. CDR3 residues: CASISGNLRSGANVLTF. As DNA, the CDR3 is TGTGCCAGCATCTCCGGGAACTTACGCTCTGGGGCCAACGTCCTGACTTTC.

This clonotype was recorded a few times. The chain recombines TRBV7-8 with TRBJ2-7, with D possibly matching TRBD1 (6 bases). CDR3 length: 16 amino acids. Trimming took 0 bases from V and 3 from J, leaving 15 bases between them. Germline-derived CDR1 and CDR2 are SGHVS and FQNEAQ. The CDR3 spells CASSLAQGSHFYEQYF. In nucleotides, the CDR3 is TGTGCCAGCAGCTTAGCGCAGGGGTCACACTTCTACGAGCAGTACTTC.

This clonotype was counted only a few times. This chain links TRBV30 with TRBJ1-2; D remains ambiguous. This CDR3 is 14 amino acids long. The germline V gene encodes CDR1 GTSNPN and CDR2 SVGIG (reference sequence). Trimming stripped 0 bases from V and 3 bases from J, with 11 bases between. The CDR3 coding sequence is TGTGCCTGGAGTGTACACGGCGGTTACTATGGCTACACCTTC. It is translated as CAWSVHGGYYGYTF.

This clonotype was picked up a small number of times. The V call is TRBV24-1, the J call TRBJ2-7; weak D call: TRBD1 (5 bases). V lost 10 bases and J 3 bases, leaving 12 bases between the germline ends. Germline V gene sequence: CDR1 KGHDR, CDR2 SFDVKD. The CDR3 sequence is 12 residues long. For the CDR3, the DNA is TGTGCCACGCAGGGCACACACTACGAGCAGTACTTC. Protein sequence: CATQGTHYEQYF.

This chain's CDR3 is CASSLTGNTDTQYF. CDR3 coding DNA: TGTGCCAGCAGTTTAACTGGAAACACAGATACGCAGTATTTT. The V gene is TRBV12-3 or TRBV12-4, the J gene TRBJ2-3; no reliable D call. Trimming stripped 2 bases from V and 2 bases from J, with 8 bases between. The CDR3 length is 14 residues.

The rearrangement links TRBV7-6 to TRBJ2-5; no firm D call. There are 16 residues in the CDR3. V lost 1 base, J lost 5 bases, and 17 bases lay in between. Per germline, CDR1 SGHVS and CDR2 FNYEAQ. CDR3 amino acids: CASSLGPGRGLETQYF. CDR3 coding DNA: TGTGCCAGCAGCTTAGGTCCAGGCCGAGGATTGGAGACCCAGTACTTC. Drawing the rest from reference TRBV7-6 and TRBJ2-5, the complete variable domain is GAGVSQSPRYKVTKRGQDVALRCDPISGHVSLYWYRQALGQGPEFLTYFNYEAQQDKSGLPNDRFSAERPEGSISTLTIQRTEQRDSAMYRCASSLGPGRGLETQYFGPGTRLLVL.

The chain couples TRBV29-1 to TRBJ2-7; 9 bases map to TRBD1. With 4 bases clipped from V and 6 bases from J, the junction kept 4 bases outside the gene matches. The CDR3 loop spans 12 amino acids. The germline V gene encodes CDR1 SQVTM and CDR2 ANQGSEA. CDR3 amino acids: CSVAPDRGEQYF. The CDR3 bases are TGCAGCGTTGCCCCGGACAGGGGCGAGCAGTACTTC.